This T cell receptor beta chain was documented in a study of a mutant IDH1 vaccine in newly diagnosed glioma. Turning to the study itself: Before enrollment, the patients had been treated with radiotherapy alone, temozolomide alone, or both together. Most of them had received both.

Time point reported: week 35, safety follow-up. Each vaccine dose was 300 ug of mutant IDH1 20-mer peptide, with topical imiquimod. Vaccinations, eight in total, occurred in weeks 1, 3, 5, 7, 11, 15, 19, 23. Libraries were prepared by immunoSEQ multiplex PCR; TCRdb keeps only in-frame clonotypes and omits some of them. Among around 31,000 clones listed, over 65% were seen once. This clone was observed a single time. Its antigen is not identified. This CDR3 contains 15 residues. Between the trimmed V and J ends, which lost 6 bases and 2 bases, there was a span of 17 bases. The V gene's germline CDR1 is LNHDA and CDR2 SQIVND (reference sequence).

The clonotype originates from a man between 25 and 39 years old with glioma. The chain uses TRBV19 and TRBJ2-7; D possibly corresponds to TRBD2 (5 bases). The material sequenced was PBMCs, taken from a glioma patient whose treatment included an IDH1 peptide vaccine. The CDR3, as DNA: TGTGCCAGTAGCCTCCCCGGGCGGGCGACCTACGAGCAGTACTTC. The encoded protein is CASSLPGRATYEQYF.